The rows below give T cell receptor beta chains drawn from one sample of a study of blood T cell repertoires in COVID-19. Here immunoSEQ multiplex PCR was the method, and the copy in TCRdb shows in-frame clones only, minus some. Of some 180,000 clones detected, approximately 86% appear once; the ten largest clones hold roughly 8.8%. The sequenced sample was peripheral blood. The receptor set was obtained from an elderly woman with COVID-19, enrolled during active disease. Each CDR3 is given with its conserved first and last residue. A D gene is named only where the DNA matches it firmly. Clone size is stated in some rows and not others, as once, few, many or a class when expanded.

V gene	clone size	D gene	J gene	CDR3 DNA	CDR3 protein
TRBV5-5	NA	NA	TRBJ1-2	TGTGCCAGCAGCCGCATGGAGGTGAACTATGGCTACACCTTC	CASSRMEVNYGYTF
TRBV29-1	NA	TRBD2	TRBJ2-3	TGCAGCTCGGGGGGAGTGGGAACAGATACGCAGTATTTT	CSSGGVGTDTQYF
TRBV20-1	NA	NA	TRBJ1-3	TGCAGTGCTAGTTCGGTGGTCTCTGGAAACACCATATATTTT	CSASSVVSGNTIYF
TRBV5-6	once	NA	TRBJ1-4	TGTGCCAGCAGCCCCCAGGGGCGGCCTAATGAAAAACTGTTTTTT	CASSPQGRPNEKLFF
TRBV5-1	NA	NA	TRBJ1-1	TGCGCCAGCAGACCTTTCAGGGAGAACACTGAAGCTTTCTTT	CASRPFRENTEAFF
TRBV18	NA	TRBD1	TRBJ1-5	TGTGCCAGCTCACCACGGACAGGGGGTAAGCCCCAGCATTTT	CASSPRTGGKPQHF
TRBV18	NA	NA	TRBJ1-4	TGTGCCAGCTCACCACCCAGTAGCGGGGGTTGGAGCAACGAAAAACTGTTTTTT	CASSPPSSGGWSNEKLFF
TRBV7-2	NA	NA	TRBJ1-2	TGTGCCAGCAGCTTTGACGGGTCAGATGGCTACACCTTC	CASSFDGSDGYTF
TRBV19	NA	NA	TRBJ2-3	TGTGCCAGTAGTATTGGCCTCACAGATACGCAGTATTTT	CASSIGLTDTQYF
TRBV6-6	once	NA	TRBJ2-5	TGTGCCAGCAGGATCGGCTCGGGGGTGGGGGAGACCCAGTACTTC	CASRIGSGVGETQYF
TRBV6-1	NA	NA	TRBJ1-4	TGTGCCAGCAGTGACAGGGGAGCCTTTAATGAAAAACTGTTTTTT	CASSDRGAFNEKLFF
TRBV2	NA	NA	TRBJ1-3	TGTGCCAGCAGACGAGGGGAGGCTGGAAACACCATATATTTT	CASRRGEAGNTIYF
TRBV2	few	NA	TRBJ1-5	TGTGCCAGCAGTAATAGGGGTTATAGCAATCAGCCCCAGCATTTT	CASSNRGYSNQPQHF
TRBV28	once	NA	TRBJ2-5	TGTGCCAGCAGTTTAACGTTACAGCAAGAGACCCAGTACTTC	CASSLTLQQETQYF
TRBV24-1	NA	NA	TRBJ1-5	TGTGCCACCAGTGACCCCGGGACAAGCTTCAATCAGCCCCAGCATTTT	CATSDPGTSFNQPQHF
TRBV6-1	NA	NA	TRBJ1-2	TGTGCCAGCAGTGAAAGCCAGGTCTATGGCTACACCTTC	CASSESQVYGYTF
TRBV7-9	NA	TRBD2	TRBJ2-7	TGTGCCAGCAGCTCACCTTCCGGGACTAGCGACGAGCAGTACTTC	CASSSPSGTSDEQYF
TRBV5-1	NA	TRBD1	TRBJ1-1	TGCGCCAGCAGAGGACAGGGCTCATCCACTGAAGCTTTCTTT	CASRGQGSSTEAFF
TRBV6-5	once	TRBD2	TRBJ2-1	TGTGCCAGCAGTCCCTCCGGGGGGGCCTACAATGAGCAGTTCTTC	CASSPSGGAYNEQFF
TRBV11-2	few	NA	TRBJ2-7	TGTGCCAGCAGCTCTCGTGGCGGGGGCGGCTTGACTCGCGAGCAGTACTTC	CASSSRGGGGLTREQYF
TRBV7-2	NA	NA	TRBJ1-5	TGTGCCAGCAGCTTAGTCGCAGGGCACCGGCTTAATCAGCCCCAGCATTTT	CASSLVAGHRLNQPQHF
TRBV5-1	NA	TRBD1	TRBJ1-3	TGCGCCAGCAGCTCCGGACAGGGGAAGAACACCATATATTTT	CASSSGQGKNTIYF